The 27 T cell receptor beta chains listed next were all sequenced from one sample in a study of blood T cell repertoires in COVID-19. Libraries were prepared by immunoSEQ multiplex PCR; TCRdb keeps only in-frame clonotypes and omits some of them. Here the sample spans about 73,000 clones, about four fifths being singletons. Sequencing input: peripheral blood. These receptors were obtained from a woman aged 60-75 years with acute or convalescent COVID-19.

This chain uses TRBV5-1 with TRBJ1-2; TRBD1 aligns across 10 bases. V lost 3 bases and J lost 4; bases outside the gene matches: 6. This CDR3 region has 15 residues. Germline assignment: CDR1 SGHRS and CDR2 YFSETQ. The CDR3 region has the DNA TGCGCCAGCAGCTACGGGACAGGGGACCGCTATGGCTACACCTTC. It yields the protein CASSYGTGDRYGYTF.

V usage is TRBV27 and J usage is TRBJ1-2, with 7 bases fitting TRBD1. Germline-derived CDR1 and CDR2 are MNHEY and SMNVEV (reference sequence). The CDR3 runs to 14 residues. Trimming at V came to 9 bases and at J to 7 bases, leaving 14 bases not matched to a gene. The CDR3 spells CASRGTGALGGYTF. CDR3 DNA sequence: TGTGCCAGTAGGGGTACAGGGGCCCTGGGTGGCTACACCTTC.

The sample holds one count of this clone. The chain employs TRBV2 and TRBJ1-5; D gene unclear. The CDR3 loop spans 13 amino acids. V gave up 7 bases and J gave up 3 bases, with 10 bases separating them. Germline lookup yields CDR1 SNHLY and CDR2 FYNNEI. DNA of the CDR3: TGTGCCAGCACCGAGGAGATCAATCAGCCCCAGCATTTT. This translates into CASTEEINQPQHF.

This clone was detected a few times. The chain employs TRBV24-1 and TRBJ2-5; the D gene is possibly TRBD1 (6 bases). The V end lost 5 bases, the J end lost 2 bases, and 11 bases lay between the germline ends. Germline lookup yields CDR1 KGHDR and CDR2 SFDVKD. The CDR3 spans 14 residues. The CDR3 sequence is CATSGGTLQETQYF. The CDR3, as DNA: TGTGCCACCAGTGGGGGGACACTGCAAGAGACCCAGTACTTC.

The chain has TRBV7-9 and TRBJ2-2; the D is unclear. Germline CDR1 and CDR2: SEHNR and FQNEAQ (reference sequence). This CDR3 has 15 amino acids. Trimming took off 1 base at V and 2 bases at J, with 8 bases between the two ends. The CDR3 DNA reads as TGTGCCAGCAGCTTAGTTGCAGTCAACACCGGGGAGCTGTTTTTT. Its protein is CASSLVAVNTGELFF.

Turning to this clone: In the same sample, other DNA sequences code for this CDR3. V and J are TRBV7-9 and TRBJ1-1; D gene ambiguous. With 1 base removed from V and 0 bases from J, the gap between germline ends came to 9 bases. CDR3 size: 15 residues. Per germline, CDR1 SEHNR and CDR2 FQNEAQ (reference sequence). The CDR3: CASSLVAGMNTEAFF. CDR3 bases: TGTGCCAGCAGCTTAGTTGCGGGGATGAACACTGAAGCTTTCTTT. The full variable domain, its missing parts supplied by reference TRBV7-9 and TRBJ1-1, is DTGVSQNPRHKITKRGQNVTFRCDPISEHNRLYWYRQTLGQGPEFLTYFQNEAQLEKSRLLSDRFSAERPKGSFSTLEIQRTEQGDSAMYLCASSLVAGMNTEAFFGQGTRLTVV.

This clone was detected once. V usage is TRBV9 and J usage is TRBJ1-1; 9 nucleotides align to TRBD1. The CDR3 sequence is 14 residues long. The germline V gene has CDR1 SGDLS and CDR2 YYNGEE. Trimming took 2 bases from V and 5 from J; bases not matched to a gene: 4. This CDR3 reads CASSVGTGLTEAFF. The CDR3 DNA follows: TGTGCCAGCAGCGTCGGGACAGGGTTGACTGAAGCTTTCTTT.

This clone has ten or more counts. The chain couples TRBV9 to TRBJ2-1; D may be TRBD2 (6 bases). CDR3 size: 14 residues. Germline assignment: CDR1 SGDLS and CDR2 YYNGEE. V dropped 2 bases and J dropped 12 bases, with 18 bases sitting between them. The chain's CDR3 is CASSVSGLVQAQFF. CDR3 nucleotides: TGTGCCAGCAGCGTGTCGGGACTCGTCCAAGCGCAGTTCTTC.

This chain joins TRBV10-3 and TRBJ2-1, with 7 bases identical to TRBD1. Germline V lookup: CDR1 ENHRY, CDR2 SYGVKD. V was pared by 5 bases and J by 4 bases, with 8 bases of the junction left unmatched. This CDR3 region has 15 residues. The CDR3 nucleotides read TGTGCCATCAGTCGACAGGGCGAGGGGTACAATGAGCAGTTCTTC. This codes for CAISRQGEGYNEQFF.

This chain connects TRBV6-5 to TRBJ1-3; maybe TRBD1 (5 bases). This CDR3 has 16 residues. V dropped 0 bases and J dropped 2 bases, with 11 bases sitting between them. Germline CDR1 MNHEY, CDR2 SVGAGI. The CDR3 DNA follows: TGTGCCAGCAGTTACTCGTGGAGGGGTACTGGAAACACCATATATTTT. This codes for CASSYSWRGTGNTIYF.

The chain recombines TRBV29-1 with TRBJ1-1; the D is unclear. CDR1 and CDR2 from the germline V gene are SQVTM and ANQGSEA. CDR3 size: 11 residues. V lost 6 bases, J lost 7 bases, and 12 bases lay in between. This CDR3 is CSVANLYEAFF. Written as DNA, the CDR3 is TGCAGCGTCGCGAACCTTTATGAAGCTTTCTTT.

This clone was counted a single time. V and J are TRBV6-6 and TRBJ1-1, with D possibly TRBD1 on 5 matching bases. The CDR3 consists of 11 residues. Trimming took off 10 bases at V and 8 bases at J, with 14 bases between the two ends. Germline V lookup: CDR1 MNHNY, CDR2 SVGAGI (reference sequence). CDR3 in amino acids: CATGHVFEAFF. The DNA for the CDR3 is TGTGCCACCGGACACGTTTTCGAAGCTTTCTTT.

This clone appeared a single time. This chain connects TRBV6-2 or TRBV6-3 to TRBJ1-3, with a tentative D call TRBD1 (5 bases). Germline values: CDR1 MNHEY, CDR2 SVGEGT. V lost 6 bases, J lost 2 bases, and 14 bases lay in between. This CDR3 contains 15 residues. CDR3 residues: CASSLRGGPGNTIYF. DNA of the CDR3: TGTGCCAGCAGCCTCCGGGGGGGACCTGGAAACACCATATATTTT.

V is TRBV11-1 and J is TRBJ2-3; 8 bases are shared with TRBD2. The CDR3 contains 16 residues. CDR1 and CDR2 from the germline V gene are SGHAT and FQDESV (reference sequence). Trimming took 4 bases from V and 4 from J; bases not matched to a gene: 10. CDR3 sequence: CASSSTSREGPDTQYF. The DNA of the CDR3 is TGTGCCAGCAGCTCGACTAGTCGGGAGGGTCCAGATACGCAGTATTTT.

CDR3 DNA: TGCGCCAGCAGCCAAGAAAGACTGGGGAGCTCCTACAATGAGCAGTTCTTC. This gives the protein CASSQERLGSSYNEQFF. The V and J genes are TRBV4-1 and TRBJ2-1; D might be TRBD2 (5 bases). Germline V CDR1 and CDR2: MGHRA, YSYEKL. Trimming removed 0 bases at V and 0 bases at J, with 12 bases between. CDR3 length equals 17 residues.

The V gene is TRBV9, the J gene TRBJ2-1, with 10 bases identical to TRBD2. J lost 7 bases, V lost 0 bases, and 7 bases had no gene match. Germline V gene data show CDR1 as SGDLS and CDR2 as YYNGEE. This CDR3 is 16 amino acids long. CDR3 DNA: TGTGCCAGCAGCGTAGGAGCGGGGGGGCTGTGGAATGAGCAGTTCTTC. Its translation: CASSVGAGGLWNEQFF.

The J gene is TRBJ2-1, the V gene TRBV5-1; 8 bases fit TRBD1. The junction had 8 bases not matched to a gene; V was cut back by 1 base and J by 5 bases. CDR1 is SGHRS and CDR2 is YFSETQ in the germline V gene. The CDR3 has 16 residues. The CDR3 here is CASSLTPTGANNEQFF. CDR3 DNA: TGCGCCAGCAGCTTGACCCCGACAGGGGCTAACAATGAGCAGTTCTTC.

The rearrangement joins TRBV29-1 to TRBJ2-1, with 7 bases aligning to TRBD1. V gave up 7 bases and J gave up 5 bases; unmatched junction bases: 11. The germline CDR1 and CDR2 sequences are SQVTM and ANQGSEA. CDR3 length: 14 residues. CDR3 DNA: TGCAGCGCTGTACCTTGGACAGGAGACAATGAGCAGTTCTTC. Translated: CSAVPWTGDNEQFF.

The chain has TRBV6-1 and TRBJ2-7, with a possible D match to TRBD2 (6 bases). Germline V gene lookup returns CDR1 MNHNS and CDR2 SASEGT. V lost 7 bases and J 3 bases, leaving 13 bases between the germline ends. This CDR3 is 13 amino acids long. The CDR3 nucleotides read TGTGCCAGCATCCAACCGGGGGTCTACGAGCAGTACTTC. It encodes CASIQPGVYEQYF.

Details on this clone: Different DNA sequences within this sample yield the same CDR3. The CDR3 region has the DNA TGTGCCAGCAGTAGGTCTAGCGGGGGGACCTACGAGCAGTACTTC. It is translated as CASSRSSGGTYEQYF. The chain carries TRBV28 and TRBJ2-7; TRBD2 matches 11 bases. J lost 2 bases, V lost 5 bases, and 5 bases had no gene match. The CDR3 extends over 15 amino acids. From germline, CDR1 is MDHEN and CDR2 SYDVKM. Looking up the rest from reference TRBV28 and TRBJ2-7 gives the full variable domain: DVKVTQSSRYLVKRTGEKVFLECVQDMDHENMFWYRQDPGLGLRLIYFSYDVKMKEKGDIPEGYSVSREKKERFSLILESASTNQTSMYLCASSRSSGGTYEQYFGPGTRLTVT.

This chain links TRBV9 with TRBJ1-6, with TRBD1 matching over 7 bases. The CDR3 consists of 15 residues. Germline CDR1 and CDR2: SGDLS and YYNGEE. The V segment lost 2 bases and the J segment 7 bases; nucleotides outside the gene matches: 6. In DNA, the CDR3 is TGTGCCAGCAGCGTCAGGGACAGCTCCAATTCACCCCTCCACTTT. The encoded protein is CASSVRDSSNSPLHF.

The genes are TRBV6-1 and TRBJ1-5, with 9 bases that match TRBD1. The V and J ends lost 3 bases and 3 bases, in that order; junction bases with no gene match: 3. This CDR3 is built from 15 residues. CDR1 and CDR2 (germline): MNHNS, SASEGT. The CDR3 spells CASSDYRGLNQPQHF. The CDR3 coding sequence is TGTGCCAGCAGTGATTACAGGGGGCTCAATCAGCCCCAGCATTTT.

The chain recombines TRBV10-2 with TRBJ1-4; 8 bases match TRBD1. This CDR3 has 15 amino acids. Unmatched junction bases numbered 7, after V lost 6 bases and J lost 4 bases. CDR1 and CDR2 from the germline V gene are WSHSY and SAAADI. CDR3 protein: CASRTGQGGNEKLFF. In nucleotides, the CDR3 is TGCGCCAGCAGAACCGGACAGGGCGGTAATGAAAAACTGTTTTTT.

V is TRBV9 and J is TRBJ1-6; the match to TRBD1 covers 8 bases. Germline loops: CDR1 SGDLS, CDR2 YYNGEE. The J segment lost 7 bases and the V segment lost 3 bases, leaving 6 bases of the junction unmatched. This CDR3 is 15 amino acids long. The CDR3 DNA follows: TGTGCCAGCAGCGATCAGGGGGCCGGGAATTCACCCCTCCACTTT. Translating gives CASSDQGAGNSPLHF.

In the case of this clone: At the DNA level, this CDR3 is encoded by other sequences in the same sample as well. The chain carries TRBV5-1 and TRBJ2-7, with 7 bases fitting TRBD1. CDR1 and CDR2 from the germline V gene are SGHRS and YFSETQ. Trimming at V came to 4 bases and at J to 1 base, leaving 5 bases not matched to a gene. The CDR3 sequence is 14 residues long. The CDR3 loop is CASSRDRRSYEQYF. The CDR3 nucleotides read TGCGCCAGCAGCCGGGACAGACGGTCCTACGAGCAGTACTTC.

V is TRBV3-1 (or the pseudogene TRBV3-2) and J is TRBJ2-5, with TRBD2 matching 12 bases. Looked up from germline, CDR1 is LGHDT and CDR2 is YNNKEL (reference sequence). The CDR3 has 17 residues. V lost 4 bases and J lost 5; bases outside the gene matches: 11. This chain's CDR3 is CASSPGLAGHRRETQYF. CDR3 nucleotides: TGTGCCAGCAGCCCAGGACTAGCGGGGCACAGGAGGGAGACCCAGTACTTC.

This chain links TRBV7-3 with TRBJ1-1, with TRBD1 identical over 9 bases. V dropped 4 bases and J dropped 5; count of bases not matched to a gene: 8. The CDR3 is 15 residues long. The germline V gene encodes CDR1 SGHTA and CDR2 FQGTGA. DNA for the CDR3: TGTGCCAGCAGCTCGCCCGGGACAGGGAGGACTGAAGCTTTCTTT. Encoded protein: CASSSPGTGRTEAFF.